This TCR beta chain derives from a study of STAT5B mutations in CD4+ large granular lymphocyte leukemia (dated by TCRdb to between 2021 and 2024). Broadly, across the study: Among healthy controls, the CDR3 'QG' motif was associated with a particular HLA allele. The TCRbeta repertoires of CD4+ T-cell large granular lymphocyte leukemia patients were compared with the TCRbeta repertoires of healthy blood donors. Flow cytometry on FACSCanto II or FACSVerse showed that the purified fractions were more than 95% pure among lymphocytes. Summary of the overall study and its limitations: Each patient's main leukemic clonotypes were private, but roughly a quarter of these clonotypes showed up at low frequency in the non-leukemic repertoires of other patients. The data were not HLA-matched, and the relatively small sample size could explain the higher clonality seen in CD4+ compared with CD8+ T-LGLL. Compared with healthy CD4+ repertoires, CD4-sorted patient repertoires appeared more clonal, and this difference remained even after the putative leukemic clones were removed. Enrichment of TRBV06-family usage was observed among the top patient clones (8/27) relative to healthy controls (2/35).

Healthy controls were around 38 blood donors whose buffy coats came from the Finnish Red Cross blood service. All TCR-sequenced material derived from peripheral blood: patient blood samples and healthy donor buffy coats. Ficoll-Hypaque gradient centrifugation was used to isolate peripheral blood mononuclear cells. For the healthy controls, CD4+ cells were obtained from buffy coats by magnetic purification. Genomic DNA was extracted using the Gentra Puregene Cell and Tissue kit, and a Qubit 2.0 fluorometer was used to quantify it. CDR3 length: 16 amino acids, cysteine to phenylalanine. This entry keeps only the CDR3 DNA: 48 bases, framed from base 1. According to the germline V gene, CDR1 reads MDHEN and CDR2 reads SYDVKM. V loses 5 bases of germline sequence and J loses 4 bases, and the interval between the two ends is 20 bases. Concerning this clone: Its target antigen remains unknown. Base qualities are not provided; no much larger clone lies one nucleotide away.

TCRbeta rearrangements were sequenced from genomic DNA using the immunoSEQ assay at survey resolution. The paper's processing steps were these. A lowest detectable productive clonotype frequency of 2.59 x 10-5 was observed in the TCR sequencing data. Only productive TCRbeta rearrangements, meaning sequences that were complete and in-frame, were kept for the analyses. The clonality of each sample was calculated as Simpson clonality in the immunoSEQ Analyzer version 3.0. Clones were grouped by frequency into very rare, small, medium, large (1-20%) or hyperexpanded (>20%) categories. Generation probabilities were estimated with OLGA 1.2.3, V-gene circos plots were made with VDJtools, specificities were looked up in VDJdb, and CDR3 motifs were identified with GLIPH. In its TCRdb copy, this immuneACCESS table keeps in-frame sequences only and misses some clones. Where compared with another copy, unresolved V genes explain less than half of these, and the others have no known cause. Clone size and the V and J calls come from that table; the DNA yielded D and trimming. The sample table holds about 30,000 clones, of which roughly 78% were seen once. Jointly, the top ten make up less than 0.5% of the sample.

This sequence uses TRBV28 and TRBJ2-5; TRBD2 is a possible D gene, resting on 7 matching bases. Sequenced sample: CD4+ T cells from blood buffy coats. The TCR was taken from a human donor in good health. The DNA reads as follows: TGTGCCAGCAGTCCCCTCGAGAGAGGGGGGGCAGAGACCCAGTACTTC. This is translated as CASSPLERGGAETQYF.